This TCR beta chain was found in a study of PD-1 blockade in classical Hodgkin lymphoma. Notes on the study in general: Reports indicated that newly diagnosed patients had lower baseline TCR diversity than healthy donors did.

Documented time point: newly diagnosed, previously untreated cHL patient sample. Sequenced by immunoSEQ multiplex PCR; TCRdb stores in-frame clones only, minus some. The table lists roughly 70,000 clones, roughly 93% of them singletons. Worth noting for this clone: Its antigen remains unknown.

There are 15 residues in the CDR3. Per germline, CDR1 MDHEN and CDR2 SYDVKM. The V end lost 6 bases, the J end lost 5 bases, and 16 bases lay between the germline ends. The sequence came from a human donor with classical Hodgkin lymphoma. The chain links TRBV28 to TRBJ1-4; no reliable D call. Sequenced: peripheral blood mononuclear cells (PBMCs). CDR3 bases: TGTGCCAGCAGGACATCGGCAGAGGGAAATGAAAAACTGTTTTTT. Amino acids: CASRTSAEGNEKLFF.